Given below is one T cell receptor (beta chain) in context. The antigen is unknown. The CDR3 runs 15 residues. Trimming removed 6 bases from V and 4 bases from J; junction bases left unmatched: 12. From germline, CDR1 is MNHNY and CDR2 SVGAGI (reference sequence). This sample is drawn from a study of cytomegalovirus exposure and HLA in healthy donors. Study-wide points: Later on, a genetic analysis was performed. It linked a missense variant in DCLRE1C with V- and J-gene trimming of TCR beta.

In the PCR, 60 Vbeta and 13 Jbeta primers were used. Some clones are missing from TCRdb's copy, which holds only in-frame ones; the method was immunoSEQ multiplex PCR. Here the sample spans over 150,000 clones, around 80% being singletons. Specimen: PBMCs. The V gene is TRBV6-6, the J gene TRBJ2-7, with 7 positions matching TRBD2. This clonotype was sampled from a woman aged 55-75 years in good health and CMV-seropositive. The CDR3 loop reads CASRDGGGSLYEQYF. CDR3 nucleotide sequence: TGTGCCAGCAGGGATGGGGGGGGTTCCCTATACGAGCAGTACTTC.